Listed below are T cell receptor beta chains from one sample, sequenced in a study of identical twins' blood T cells. In TCRdb, the 5' RACE reads were re-called with MiXCR into one record per CDR3 protein. The sample consists of 350,000 to 400,000 distinct CDR3 sequences, around 30% of them appearing once. The sample taken for sequencing was PBMCs. The receptors were sampled from a woman aged 18-55 years in good health. The CDR3 runs from the conserved cysteine through the conserved F or W. The D gene is left open where the match is weak. A row's size may be missing; if present it is once, few, many or a size class.

CDR3 | DNA | size | J | D | V
CSARDTGRVPEAFF | TGCAGTGCTAGAGATACTGGCAGGGTACCTGAAGCTTTCTTT | many | TRBJ1-1 | NA | TRBV20-1
CSAREGTGGSPLHF | TGCAGTGCCAGAGAAGGGACGGGGGGTTCACCCCTCCACTTT | few | TRBJ1-6 | NA | TRBV20-1
CASSRNQGQPQHF | TGTGCCAGCAGTCGCAATCAGGGTCAGCCCCAGCATTTT | few | TRBJ1-5 | NA | TRBV27
CASSLRQNSNQPQHF | TGCGCCAGCAGCCTACGCCAAAATAGCAATCAGCCCCAGCATTTT | many | TRBJ1-5 | NA | TRBV4-1
CASRERAEAFF | TGTGCCAGCCGAGAAAGGGCTGAAGCTTTCTTT | few | TRBJ1-1 | NA | TRBV12-3/TRBV12-4
CASSLSGRIPYF | TGTGCCAGCAGCTTGAGCGGGAGGATCCCGTATTTT | once | TRBJ2-3 | TRBD2 | TRBV7-9
CGASLPGVNTGELFF | TGCGGTGCTAGTCTTCCGGGGGTCAACACCGGGGAGCTGTTTTTT | NA | TRBJ2-2 | NA | TRBV20-1
CASNRTGLVGNTIYF | TGTGCCAGCAATAGAACAGGACTTGTTGGAAACACCATATATTTT | few | TRBJ1-3 | NA | TRBV6-5
CSVTSIYEQYF | TGCAGCGTGACTAGTATCTATGAGCAGTACTTC | NA | TRBJ2-4 | NA | TRBV29-1
CASSQGARDGPQLSEAFF | TGCGCCAGCAGCCAAGGGGCCCGTGACGGCCCTCAGCTCTCTGAAGCTTTCTTT | NA | TRBJ1-1 | NA | TRBV4-3
CASSPPNPGNTIYF | TGTGCCAGCTCACCACCGAACCCTGGAAACACCATATATTTT | NA | TRBJ1-3 | NA | TRBV18
CSVDSGYTF | TGCAGCGTTGACAGTGGCTACACCTTC | few | TRBJ1-2 | NA | TRBV29-1
CSAANREAQPQHF | TGCAGTGCTGCCAACAGGGAGGCTCAGCCCCAGCATTTT | NA | TRBJ1-5 | NA | TRBV20-1